The clone carrying this T cell receptor beta chain was recorded a few times. Per germline, CDR1 MDHEN and CDR2 SYDVKM. The CDR3 runs to 13 residues. Trimming took 4 bases from V and 4 from J, leaving 11 bases between them. This sample is part of a study of blood T cells in healthy people across ages. A sample-barcoded 5' primer and a J-beta primer mix were used in a second PCR of roughly 7 to 11 cycles. TCRdb reprocessed the 5' RACE reads via MiXCR and lists one record per CDR3 protein. The sample records around 1,500,000 distinct CDR3 sequences, 25% to 30% being singletons. The sequence was obtained from a woman aged 30 to 39 in good health. Sequencing was carried out using blood. The chain employs TRBV28 and TRBJ2-7; D gene uncertain. CDR3 in DNA: TGTGCCAGCAGTTCGGGCTTCGGGTACGAGCAGTACTTC. This gives the protein CASSSGFGYEQYF.